The 24 T cell receptor beta chains below were found in one sample sequenced in a study of CD8+ T cells in alopecia areata. Extracted from the samples, RNA was reverse transcribed into cDNA to serve as the sequencing template. Repertoires were generated with immunoSEQ multiplex PCR, while TCRdb's copy carries only in-frame clones and drops some. The sample includes some 7,500 clones, roughly 69% of them seen just once. Peripheral blood and lesional scalp punch biopsies were taken from alopecia areata patients. The sequencing used skin, collected at week 0. These receptors came from a human donor with alopecia areata.

The chain combines TRBV7-8 with TRBJ2-7; TRBD2 matches at 8 bases. This CDR3 is 16 amino acids long. The germline CDR1 and CDR2 sequences are SGHVS and FQNEAQ. The ends lost 5 bases at V and 4 bases at J; junction bases unmatched: 13. CDR3 in amino acids: CASSPQTGTRGYEQYF. CDR3 DNA: TGTGCCAGCAGCCCTCAAACCGGGACTAGGGGTTACGAGCAGTACTTC. Supplemented by reference TRBV7-8 and TRBJ2-7, the full variable domain reads GAGVSQSPRYKVAKRGQDVALRCDPISGHVSLFWYQQALGQGPEFLTYFQNEAQLDKSGLPSDRFFAERPEGSVSTLKIQRTQQEDSAVYLCASSPQTGTRGYEQYFGPGTRLTVT.

The V gene is TRBV2, the J gene TRBJ2-7; 8 bases fit TRBD1. Germline trimming cut 5 bases from V and 3 bases from J; bases unmatched to any gene: 6. Germline CDR1 and CDR2: SNHLY and FYNNEI. The CDR3 is 14 residues long. The CDR3 spells CASSRGQGYYEQYF. CDR3 sequence (DNA): TGTGCCAGCAGTCGCGGACAGGGCTACTACGAGCAGTACTTC.

The chain combines TRBV30 with TRBJ1-1; 7 positions agree with TRBD1. Germline CDR1 reads GTSNPN; CDR2 reads SVGIG (reference sequence). V gave up 4 bases and J gave up 0 bases; unmatched junction bases: 5. This CDR3 is 14 amino acids long. DNA of the CDR3: TGTGCCTGGAAATGGGGACAGCTGAACACTGAAGCTTTCTTT. Protein product: CAWKWGQLNTEAFF. Supplemented by reference TRBV30 and TRBJ1-1, the full variable domain reads SQTIHQWPATLVQPVGSPLSLECTVEGTSNPNLYWYRQAAGRGLQLLFYSVGIGQISSEVPQNLSASRPQDRQFILSSKKLLLSDSGFYLCAWKWGQLNTEAFFGQGTRLTVV.

This clone was counted between two and nine times. This chain connects TRBV7-2 to TRBJ2-7, with D possibly being TRBD1 or TRBD2 (5 bases each). The V and J ends lost 6 bases and 1 base respectively, with 16 bases between them. The CDR3 covers 15 residues. Germline V gene sequence: CDR1 SGHTA, CDR2 FQGNSA. The CDR3 is CASRQSGTGSYEQYF. The DNA of the CDR3 is TGTGCCAGCAGACAGTCCGGGACGGGTTCCTACGAGCAGTACTTC.

This clone appeared a few times. J is TRBJ2-7 and V is TRBV2; D might be TRBD2 (6 bases). The V end was cut by 3 bases, the J end by 0 bases, with 12 bases between. Germline V gene data show CDR1 as SNHLY and CDR2 as FYNNEI. The CDR3 has 15 amino acids. The CDR3 bases are TGTGCCAGCAGTGAGGCTAGCGCTTTCTCCTACGAGCAGTACTTC. It encodes CASSEASAFSYEQYF. The full variable domain, in which reference TRBV2 and TRBJ2-7 provide the parts outside the CDR3, is EPEVTQTPSHQVTQMGQEVILRCVPISNHLYFYWYRQILGQKVEFLVSFYNNEISEKSEIFDDQFSVERPDGSNFTLKIRSTKLEDSAMYFCASSEASAFSYEQYFGPGTRLTVT.

V gene TRBV23-1 combines with J gene TRBJ2-7; D is perhaps TRBD2 (5 bases). TRBV23-1 counts as an open reading frame of uncertain function. The CDR3 contains 19 residues. Trimming shortened V by 11 bases and J by 3 bases, and 35 bases separated the two germline ends. CDR3 coding DNA: TGCGCCTCCCGACCGCTAAGTCCGGCTTGTTCGGGGTTTTTCTACGAGCAGTACTTC. Its translation is CASRPLSPACSGFFYEQYF.

The V call is TRBV11-2, the J call TRBJ1-3; tentative D call: TRBD1 (6 bases). The CDR3 covers 14 residues. V dropped 5 bases and J dropped 2 bases, with 10 bases sitting between them. CDR1 and CDR2 (germline): SGHAT, FQNNGV. For the CDR3, the DNA is TGTGCCAGCAGCCGAGGGGGGCCTGGAAACACCATATATTTT. It specifies CASSRGGPGNTIYF.

This clone was seen a handful of times. V is TRBV29-1 and J is TRBJ2-3; 10 positions agree with TRBD2. The germline CDR1 and CDR2 sequences are SQVTM and ANQGSEA. Unmatched junction bases numbered 7, after V lost 1 base and J lost 0 bases. The CDR3 has 17 amino acids. In nucleotides, the CDR3 is TGCAGCGTTGAAGGGCTAGCGGGGGCCTCTAGCACAGATACGCAGTATTTT. The encoded protein is CSVEGLAGASSTDTQYF.

The J gene is TRBJ1-1, the V gene TRBV11-1, with TRBD1 identical over 7 bases. Per germline, CDR1 SGHAT and CDR2 FQDESV (reference sequence). CDR3 size: 13 residues. The V segment lost 3 bases and the J segment 7 bases; nucleotides outside the gene matches: 5. The CDR3 bases are TGTGCCAGCAGCTTCGGGACAGCTAATGAAGCTTTCTTT. Encoded protein: CASSFGTANEAFF.

Comments on this clone: Other DNA sequences of this sample code for an identical CDR3. V is TRBV6-1 and J is TRBJ1-2; D is possibly TRBD1 (5 bases). CDR3 length: 13 residues. CDR1 and CDR2 (germline): MNHNS, SASEGT. The V gene lost 2 bases and the J gene lost 8 bases, with 12 bases spanning the gap. CDR3 DNA: TGTGCCAGCAGTGAAATTCCCGGGGGGGGCTACACCTTC. Encoded protein: CASSEIPGGGYTF.

The chain couples TRBV30 to TRBJ1-4; 8 bases agree with TRBD1. The CDR3 is made up of 19 amino acids. V gave up 2 bases and J gave up 7 bases; unmatched junction bases: 21. Germline CDR1 GTSNPN, CDR2 SVGIG (reference sequence). CDR3 sequence: CAWSFPMRSSGGEGEKLFF. For the CDR3, the DNA is TGTGCCTGGAGTTTCCCTATGCGGAGTTCAGGGGGCGAGGGTGAAAAACTGTTTTTT.

This clone was counted a few times. The V and J genes are TRBV13 and TRBJ2-7; tentatively, D is TRBD1 or TRBD2 (6 bases each). The CDR3 loop spans 14 amino acids. The germline CDR1 and CDR2 sequences are PRHDT and FYEKMQ (reference sequence). Trimming cost V 6 bases and J 2 bases, with 14 bases left between them. The CDR3 nucleotides are TGTGCCAGCAGGTCATTCGGGGGCCCCTACGAGCAGTACTTC. Its protein is CASRSFGGPYEQYF.

The chain carries TRBV9 and TRBJ2-7; D is undetermined. This CDR3 spans 13 amino acids. Germline CDR1 SGDLS, CDR2 YYNGEE. Trimming removed 4 bases from V and 5 bases from J, with 13 bases in between. The CDR3 sequence is CASSPRGRDEQYF. In DNA form, the CDR3 reads TGTGCCAGCAGCCCCCGAGGTCGCGACGAGCAGTACTTC.

The sample holds a few counts of this clone. J is TRBJ2-1 and V is TRBV5-4; D perhaps matches TRBD1 (5 bases). Trimming pared 1 base from V and 1 base from J, leaving 6 bases between. The germline V gene has CDR1 SGHNT and CDR2 YYREEE (reference sequence). The CDR3 is 14 residues long. For the CDR3, the DNA is TGTGCCAGCAGCTTGAGGGGTTCCTACAATGAGCAGTTCTTC. Its translation is CASSLRGSYNEQFF.

This chain connects TRBV7-2 to TRBJ2-3, with 10 bases aligning to TRBD2. The CDR3 length is 15 residues. Germline V gives CDR1 SGHTA, CDR2 FQGNSA. The V gene end was trimmed by 5 bases and the J gene end by 4 bases; junction bases not matched to a gene: 6. The CDR3: CASSLSGGGSDTQYF. CDR3 nucleotide sequence: TGTGCCAGCAGCCTCAGCGGGGGGGGATCAGATACGCAGTATTTT.

The chain combines TRBV6-1 with TRBJ1-1, with TRBD1 matching over 9 bases. J lost 7 bases, V lost 0 bases, and 3 bases had no gene match. The CDR3 loop spans 14 amino acids. Germline V gene data show CDR1 as MNHNS and CDR2 as SASEGT. The CDR3 region is CASSEARQGDEAFF. In DNA, the CDR3 is TGTGCCAGCAGTGAAGCGCGACAGGGGGATGAAGCTTTCTTT.

As regards this clone: Sequence at one end of the junction differs from germline and may be a read error. Other DNA sequences within the sample encode an identical CDR3. The rearrangement joins TRBV19 to TRBJ2-1; D could derive from TRBD1 or TRBD2 (5 bases each). Germline CDR1 reads LNHDA; CDR2 reads SQIVND (reference sequence). The CDR3 loop spans 13 amino acids. The CDR3, as DNA: TGTGCCAGTCGGGGCGGCACCTACAATGAGCAATTCTTC. Translated, it gives CASRGGTYNEQFF.

The gene calls are TRBV30 and TRBJ1-2; D remains unclear. V gave up 6 bases and J gave up 4 bases, with 9 bases separating them. The CDR3 contains 11 residues. Germline loops: CDR1 GTSNPN, CDR2 SVGIG (reference sequence). This CDR3 is CACRNTYGYTF. The CDR3 DNA reads TGTGCCTGCCGAAACACCTATGGCTACACCTTC.

J is TRBJ1-1 and V is TRBV18; unclear D gene. V lost 2 bases and J 7 bases, leaving 11 bases between the germline ends. The CDR3 is 13 residues long. In germline, CDR1 is KGHSH, CDR2 LQKENI. The CDR3 region is CASSPMGSHEAFF. The CDR3 DNA follows: TGTGCCAGCTCACCAATGGGGTCTCATGAAGCTTTCTTT.

The chain links TRBV4-3 to TRBJ2-3; 10 bases line up with TRBD2. J gave up 8 bases and V 1 base, and 9 bases lay outside the gene matches. The CDR3 loop spans 16 amino acids. Germline values: CDR1 LGHNA, CDR2 YSLEER. The CDR3 region is CASSQAASGGSGTQYF. The CDR3 nucleotides read TGCGCCAGCAGCCAAGCGGCTAGCGGGGGATCTGGTACGCAGTATTTT.

This clone was detected a few times. The V and J genes are TRBV13 and TRBJ2-1; D not resolved. The CDR3 has 16 amino acids. CDR1 is PRHDT and CDR2 is FYEKMQ in the germline V gene (reference sequence). Trimming cost V 6 bases and J 6 bases, with 21 bases left between them. As DNA, the CDR3 is TGTGCCAGCAGTCATAAACTCACTTCACGCGTCAATGAGCAGTTCTTC. It encodes CASSHKLTSRVNEQFF.

The chain links TRBV18 to TRBJ1-5; D gene unclear. This CDR3 comprises 14 residues. Per the germline V gene, CDR1 is KGHSH and CDR2 is LQKENI. Between the trimmed V and J ends, which lost 1 base and 7 bases, there was a span of 11 bases. CDR3 DNA: TGTGCCAGCTCACCACTTCCCAGTGACCAGCCCCAGCATTTT. Translating it yields CASSPLPSDQPQHF.

The chain recombines TRBV6-1 with TRBJ2-1; 7 nucleotides match TRBD2. The CDR3 covers 15 residues. Germline V gene data show CDR1 as MNHNS and CDR2 as SASEGT. V was pared by 3 bases and J by 2 bases, with 4 bases of the junction left unmatched. CDR3 nucleotides: TGTGCCAGCAGTGATTCTGGGGGGGCCTACAATGAGCAGTTCTTC. It encodes CASSDSGGAYNEQFF.

Turning to this clone: This CDR3 is also generated by other DNA sequences in the sample. The chain combines TRBV6-1 with TRBJ2-7; no definite D call. Per the germline V gene, CDR1 is MNHNS and CDR2 is SASEGT. V lost 7 bases and J lost 2, with 15 bases in between. CDR3 size: 14 residues. The CDR3 nucleotides read TGTGCCAGCACCAAAGATTGGACGGCCTACGAGCAGTACTTC. This translates into CASTKDWTAYEQYF.